The 16 T cell receptor beta chains presented below share a single source sample, sequenced in a study of human CD8 memory T cell subsets. Libraries of TCR beta chains were produced by 5' RACE (UMI-labeled). TCRdb re-called the 5' RACE reads and gives one entry per CDR3 protein, without DNA. Reported are about 10,000 distinct CDR3 sequences; the ten largest clones contain roughly 9%. Sequenced input: CD8+ stem-like memory T cells (TSCM and TCM) sorted from PBMCs. This sample's subset: stem-like memory CD8 T cells (TSTEM), CCR7+ PD-1- TIGIT-. The receptors stem from a human donor in good health.

The V gene is TRBV19, the J gene TRBJ1-1. The germline V gene encodes CDR1 LNHDA and CDR2 SQIVND (reference sequence). There are 15 residues in the CDR3. CDR3 sequence reads: CASEAGGPMNTEAFF. The full variable domain, its missing parts supplied by reference TRBV19 and TRBJ1-1, is DGGITQSPKYLFRKEGQNVTLSCEQNLNHDAMYWYRQDPGQGLRLIYYSQIVNDFQKGDIAEGYSVSREKKESFPLTVTSAQKNPTAFYLCASEAGGPMNTEAFFGQGTRLTVV.

The V call is TRBV28, the J call TRBJ1-2. Germline CDR1 reads MDHEN; CDR2 reads SYDVKM. The CDR3 runs to 14 residues. The CDR3 loop is CASSLAGPHRGYTF.

Measured by frequency, this clonotype is medium-sized. V and J are TRBV2 and TRBJ1-4; TCRdb returns TRBD1, unconfirmable since there is no DNA. CDR1 and CDR2 from the germline V gene are SNHLY and FYNNEI. CDR3 size: 16 residues. CDR3 amino acids: CASSAGTLELGEKLFF.

This chain uses TRBV7-9 with TRBJ2-1; TCRdb outputs TRBD2, but without DNA this stays unchecked. Germline CDR1 and CDR2: SEHNR and FQNEAQ (reference sequence). This CDR3 comprises 17 residues. The CDR3 sequence is CASSWNSGRTSYNEQFF.

This clonotype is classed as medium-sized (0.01 to 0.1%) by frequency. The V and J genes are TRBV2 and TRBJ2-2; TCRdb's D gene call, TRBD2, goes unchecked for lack of DNA. The CDR3 contains 17 residues. CDR1 and CDR2 from the germline V gene are SNHLY and FYNNEI. The CDR3 protein is CASSEEILVLNTGELFF.

This clonotype counts as medium-sized (0.01 to 0.1%) by frequency. The chain joins TRBV28 to TRBJ2-2; without DNA, the TCRdb call of TRBD1 cannot be checked. Germline loops: CDR1 MDHEN, CDR2 SYDVKM. This CDR3 is 18 amino acids long. CDR3 sequence: CASSSSMDGGWDTGELFF.

By frequency, this clonotype registers medium-sized. V is TRBV29-1 and J is TRBJ1-1. CDR3 length equals 15 residues. Germline loops: CDR1 SQVTM, CDR2 ANQGSEA. This CDR3 is CSVEGGRGGNTEAFF.

The chain combines TRBV4-3 with TRBJ2-1; lacking DNA, the TRBD2 call made by TCRdb goes unchecked. The CDR3 is 15 residues long. In germline, CDR1 is LGHNA, CDR2 YSLEER. The CDR3 reads CASSQDGTSGDQQFF.

The rearrangement links TRBV6-5 to TRBJ2-2; the TCRdb call, TRBD2, lacks DNA for checking. CDR3 length equals 15 residues. CDR1 is MNHEY, CDR2 SVGAGI, per germline. CDR3: CASSSSGGNTGELFF.

V and J are TRBV19 and TRBJ2-7; TCRdb lists TRBD2, though no DNA is available to test this call. The CDR3 consists of 13 residues. Germline CDR1 LNHDA, CDR2 SQIVND (reference sequence). The CDR3 region is CASSAGLSYEQYF.

The chain recombines TRBV10-3 with TRBJ1-1; TCRdb picks TRBD1, but there is no DNA to check that call. Germline V gene sequence: CDR1 ENHRY, CDR2 SYGVKD. The length of the CDR3 is 14 residues. The CDR3: CATYEGAANTEAFF.

The chain uses TRBV5-4 and TRBJ2-1; the TCRdb D gene call, TRBD1, has no DNA to confirm it. The CDR3 extends over 13 amino acids. In germline, CDR1 is SGHNT, CDR2 YYREEE (reference sequence). The chain's CDR3 is CASSLGQTNEQFF.

This chain uses TRBV9 with TRBJ2-5; checking the TCRdb D call of TRBD1 is not possible without DNA. Germline V gene sequence: CDR1 SGDLS, CDR2 YYNGEE. The CDR3 is made up of 15 amino acids. This chain's CDR3 is CASSASPGAGETQYF.

The CDR3 here is CASSPSVAGGFGQFF. V gene TRBV28 combines with J gene TRBJ2-1; there is no DNA to check the TCRdb D call of TRBD2. The CDR3 loop spans 15 amino acids. CDR1 is MDHEN and CDR2 is SYDVKM in the germline V gene.

This rearrangement joins TRBV27 to TRBJ2-1; without DNA, the TCRdb call of TRBD1 cannot be checked. This CDR3 spans 13 amino acids. Looked up from germline, CDR1 is MNHEY and CDR2 is SMNVEV (reference sequence). This CDR3 reads CASSSGDYNEQFF.

This clonotype is deemed medium-sized by its frequency. The chain has TRBV7-2 and TRBJ1-2; TCRdb names TRBD1, which stays unverified in the absence of DNA. This CDR3 has 13 residues. Germline V gene sequence: CDR1 SGHTA, CDR2 FQGNSA. The CDR3 spells CASSVTGGYGYTF.